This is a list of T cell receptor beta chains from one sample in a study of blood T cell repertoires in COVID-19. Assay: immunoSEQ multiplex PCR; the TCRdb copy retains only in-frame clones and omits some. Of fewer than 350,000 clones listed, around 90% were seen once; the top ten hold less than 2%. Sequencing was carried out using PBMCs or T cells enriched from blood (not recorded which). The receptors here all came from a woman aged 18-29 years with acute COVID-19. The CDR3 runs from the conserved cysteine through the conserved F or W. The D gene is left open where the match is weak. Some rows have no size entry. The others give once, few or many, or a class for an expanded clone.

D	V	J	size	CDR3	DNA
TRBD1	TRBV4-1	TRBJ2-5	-	CASRRTGKETQYF	TGCGCCAGCCGAAGGACAGGGAAAGAGACCCAGTACTTC
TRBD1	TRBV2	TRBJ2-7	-	CASSGEGGGPYEQYF	TGTGCCAGCAGTGGAGAAGGGGGCGGGCCCTACGAGCAGTACTTC
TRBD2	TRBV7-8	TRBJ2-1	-	CASRQLARSEQFF	TGTGCCAGCAGACAACTAGCGCGGAGTGAGCAGTTCTTC
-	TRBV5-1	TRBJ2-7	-	CASSLGQVGGYEQYF	TGCGCCAGCAGCTTGGGACAGGTAGGAGGTTACGAGCAGTACTTC
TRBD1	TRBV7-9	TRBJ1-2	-	CASSPPDRTNYGYTF	TGTGCCAGCAGCCCGCCGGACAGGACTAACTATGGCTACACCTTC
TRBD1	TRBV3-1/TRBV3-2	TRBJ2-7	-	CASSLRTGQPHYEQYF	TGTGCCAGCAGCCTTCGGACGGGACAGCCCCACTACGAGCAGTACTTC
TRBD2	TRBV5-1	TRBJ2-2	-	CASSPFSTSHTGELFF	TGCGCCAGCAGCCCTTTTTCGACTAGCCACACCGGGGAGCTGTTTTTT
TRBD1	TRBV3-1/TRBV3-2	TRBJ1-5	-	CASSQTGGGSNQPQHF	TGTGCCAGCAGCCAAACAGGGGGTGGAAGCAATCAGCCCCAGCATTTT
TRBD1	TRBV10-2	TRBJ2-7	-	CASKETGGNSYGEQYF	TGCGCCAGCAAGGAGACAGGGGGTAATTCCTATGGCGAGCAGTACTTC
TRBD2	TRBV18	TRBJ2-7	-	CASSKSGTSGGISYYEQYF	TGTGCCAGCTCAAAATCCGGGACTAGCGGGGGTATAAGTTACTACGAGCAGTACTTC
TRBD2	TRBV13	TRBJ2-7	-	CASSLRLAGTYEQYF	TGTGCCAGCAGCTTAAGACTAGCGGGGACCTACGAGCAGTACTTC
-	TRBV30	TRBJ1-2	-	CAWVGWGLARDYGYTF	TGTGCCTGGGTGGGGTGGGGGCTCGCGCGGGACTATGGCTACACCTTC
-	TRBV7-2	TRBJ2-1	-	CASSVEGPPFF	TGTGCCAGCAGCGTGGAGGGACCTCCGTTCTTC
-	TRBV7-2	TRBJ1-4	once	CASSLDTATNEKLFF	TGTGCCAGCAGCTTAGACACAGCAACTAATGAAAAACTGTTTTTT
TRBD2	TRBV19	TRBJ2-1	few	CASRPSGRGSYNEQFF	TGTGCCAGTAGGCCAAGCGGGAGGGGCTCCTACAATGAGCAGTTCTTC
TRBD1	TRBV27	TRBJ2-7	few	CASRGRGTSYEQYF	TGTGCCAGCAGGGGCAGGGGGACCTCCTACGAGCAGTACTTC
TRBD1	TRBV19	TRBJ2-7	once	CASSTPGQGTLEQYF	TGTGCCAGTAGTACCCCGGGACAGGGGACGCTCGAGCAGTACTTC
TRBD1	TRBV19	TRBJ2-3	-	CASSTGYRGSLTDTQYF	TGTGCCAGTAGTACGGGATACAGGGGATCGCTCACAGATACGCAGTATTTT
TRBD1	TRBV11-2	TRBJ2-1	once	CASSLVPGGSYNEQFF	TGTGCCAGCAGCTTAGTCCCAGGGGGAAGCTACAATGAGCAGTTCTTC
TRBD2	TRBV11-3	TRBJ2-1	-	CASSLAGTSNEQFF	TGTGCCAGCAGCCTTGCCGGGACTAGCAATGAGCAGTTCTTC
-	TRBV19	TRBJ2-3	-	CASSISQGRDTQYF	TGTGCCAGTAGTATATCACAGGGAAGAGATACGCAGTATTTT
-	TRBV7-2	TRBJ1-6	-	CASSSKWGVSSYNSPLHF	TGTGCCAGCAGCTCAAAATGGGGGGTTAGCTCCTATAATTCACCCCTCCACTTT
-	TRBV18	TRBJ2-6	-	CASSPPRRSGANVLTF	TGTGCCAGCTCACCACCAAGGAGGTCCGGGGCCAACGTCCTGACTTTC
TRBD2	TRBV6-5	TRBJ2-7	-	CASGLAGHSYEQYF	TGTGCCAGCGGACTAGCGGGACACTCCTACGAGCAGTACTTC
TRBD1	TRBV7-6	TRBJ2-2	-	CASSLTPGQGAGELFF	TGTGCCAGCAGCTTAACCCCGGGACAGGGGGCCGGGGAGCTGTTTTTT
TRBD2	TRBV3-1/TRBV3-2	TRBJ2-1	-	CASRLAGGHNEQFF	TGTGCCAGCAGGCTAGCGGGAGGCCACAATGAGCAGTTCTTC
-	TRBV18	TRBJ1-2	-	CASSPGGGPLQSYTF	TGTGCCAGCTCACCGGGTGGAGGTCCCCTTCAGAGCTACACCTTC
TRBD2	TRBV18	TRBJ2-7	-	CASSRSGGGPYEQYF	TGTGCCAGCTCAAGATCGGGAGGGGGACCCTACGAGCAGTACTTC
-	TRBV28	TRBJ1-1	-	CASSPTGSSSNTEAFF	TGTGCCAGCAGTCCAACTGGGAGCTCCTCGAACACTGAAGCTTTCTTT
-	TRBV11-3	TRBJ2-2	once	CASSSERGELFF	TGTGCCAGCAGCTCCGAACGGGGGGAGCTGTTTTTT
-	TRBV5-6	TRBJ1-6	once	CASSLWTGTGSPLHF	TGTGCCAGCAGCCTATGGACGGGGACTGGTTCACCCCTCCACTTT
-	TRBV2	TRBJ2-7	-	CASSEGILQGPEQYF	TGTGCCAGCAGTGAAGGTATTCTACAGGGACCCGAGCAGTACTTC
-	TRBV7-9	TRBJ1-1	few	CASSLVGHQNTEAFF	TGTGCCAGCAGCTTAGTTGGACACCAGAACACTGAAGCTTTCTTT
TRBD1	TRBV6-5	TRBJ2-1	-	CASRLDRGDSNEQFF	TGTGCCAGCAGGTTGGACAGGGGGGATTCGAATGAGCAGTTCTTC
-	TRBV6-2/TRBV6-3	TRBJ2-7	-	CASSYNALAVSYEQYF	TGTGCCAGCAGTTACAACGCTCTAGCAGTCTCCTACGAGCAGTACTTC
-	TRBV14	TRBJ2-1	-	CASSPPDGGESLLYNEQFF	TGTGCCAGCAGCCCCCCAGATGGCGGGGAAAGTCTCCTATACAATGAGCAGTTCTTC
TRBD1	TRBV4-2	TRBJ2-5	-	CASSQDREAGRDREYF	TGTGCCAGCAGCCAGGATCGTGAAGCGGGGAGGGACAGGGAGTACTTC
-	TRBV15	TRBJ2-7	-	CATSRDTRSSYEQYF	TGTGCCACCAGCAGAGATACCCGGAGCTCCTACGAGCAGTACTTC
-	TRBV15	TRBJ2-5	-	CATSRAGFGETQYF	TGTGCCACCAGCAGAGCGGGGTTCGGAGAGACCCAGTACTTC
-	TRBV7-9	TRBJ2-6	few	CASSFFAGAAGANVLTF	TGTGCCAGCAGCTTCTTTGCAGGGGCAGCTGGGGCCAACGTCCTGACTTTC
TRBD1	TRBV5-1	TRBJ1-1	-	CASSLAGTGAEAFF	TGCGCCAGCAGCTTGGCTGGAACAGGGGCTGAAGCTTTCTTT
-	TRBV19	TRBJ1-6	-	CASTAGLDFYNSPLHF	TGTGCCAGTACAGCTGGATTGGACTTCTATAATTCACCCCTCCACTTT
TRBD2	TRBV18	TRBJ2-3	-	CASSPSLGTSGPSTDTQYF	TGTGCCAGCTCACCTTCCCTCGGGACTAGCGGACCTAGCACAGATACGCAGTATTTT
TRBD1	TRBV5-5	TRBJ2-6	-	CASSIELTGGFSGANVLTF	TGTGCCAGCAGCATCGAGTTGACAGGGGGTTTCTCTGGGGCCAACGTCCTGACTTTC
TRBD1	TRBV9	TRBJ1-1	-	CASSPRDRGNTEAFF	TGTGCCAGCAGCCCCCGGGACAGGGGGAACACTGAAGCTTTCTTT
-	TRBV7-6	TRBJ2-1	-	CASSLAWASDYNEQFF	TGTGCCAGCAGCTTAGCCTGGGCTAGCGACTACAATGAGCAGTTCTTC
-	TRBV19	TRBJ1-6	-	CASSIHRANSPLHF	TGTGCCAGTAGTATCCACAGGGCAAATTCACCCCTCCACTTT
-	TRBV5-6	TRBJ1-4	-	CASSLANFEKLFF	TGTGCCAGCAGCTTGGCCAATTTCGAAAAACTGTTTTTT
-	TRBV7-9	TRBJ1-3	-	CASSAERGVSGNTIYF	TGTGCCAGCAGCGCAGAGCGGGGGGTCTCTGGAAACACCATATATTTT
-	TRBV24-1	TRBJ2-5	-	CATSDLLQGQGETQYF	TGTGCCACCAGTGATTTGCTCCAGGGGCAGGGAGAGACCCAGTACTTC
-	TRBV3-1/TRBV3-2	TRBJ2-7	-	CASSQDRVSYEQYF	TGTGCCAGCAGCCAAGACAGGGTCTCCTACGAGCAGTACTTC
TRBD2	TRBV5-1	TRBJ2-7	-	CASSSSSGSYEQYF	TGCGCCAGCAGCTCCTCTAGCGGTTCCTACGAGCAGTACTTC
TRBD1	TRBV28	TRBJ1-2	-	CASSSPGTANYGYTF	TGTGCCAGCAGTTCCCCCGGGACAGCTAACTATGGCTACACCTTC
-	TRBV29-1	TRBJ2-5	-	CSVVRDTDKETQYF	TGCAGCGTAGTCCGGGACACGGATAAAGAGACCCAGTACTTC
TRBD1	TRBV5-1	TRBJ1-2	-	CASSPGGPNYGYTF	TGCGCCAGCAGCCCAGGGGGTCCTAACTATGGCTACACCTTC
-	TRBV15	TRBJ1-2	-	CATARGGNYGYTF	TGTGCCACTGCGAGAGGAGGAAACTATGGCTACACCTTC
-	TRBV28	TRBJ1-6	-	CASYSYNSPLHF	TGTGCCAGCTACAGCTATAATTCACCCCTCCACTTT
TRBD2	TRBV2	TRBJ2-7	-	CASSAGRGWGGGYEQYF	TGTGCCAGCAGTGCGGGCCGGGGGTGGGGCGGGGGTTACGAGCAGTACTTC